This T cell receptor beta chain comes out of a study of HIV-infected children after antiretroviral therapy interruption. RNA-based 3' RACE libraries used unique molecular identifiers. TCRdb redid the calling of the 3' RACE reads with MiXCR, one entry per CDR3 protein. The data contain 70,000 to 90,000 distinct CDR3 sequences, approximately 6.9% of them singletons. Indicated treatment: PENTA 11 planned treatment interruption arm or continuous ART arm. Naive CD4+ CD45RA+ CD45RO- T cells were FACS-sorted from thawed PBMCs. CDR3 length: 14 residues. Deletions cut 3 bases from V and 10 bases from J, with 18 bases between. Per the germline V gene, CDR1 is LGHNT and CDR2 is FRNRAP. This clonotype was counted at least ten times.

This sequence joins TRBV12-5 and TRBJ2-5; D tentatively fits TRBD1 or TRBD2 (5 bases each). This receptor was obtained from a pool of human donors with HIV. Sample: CD45RA+ CD4+ T cells from PBMCs, pooled from several time points, taken from a donor given antiretroviral therapy, either interrupted or continuous. Subset indicated: naive CD4+ CD45RA+ CD45RO- T cells. The chain's CDR3 is CASGFRDPPGIQYF. CDR3 in DNA: TGTGCTAGTGGTTTCCGGGACCCACCGGGGATCCAGTACTTC.